This TCR beta chain stems from a study of CD8 T cells in Susac syndrome. V lost 1 base to trimming and J lost 5 bases, with 12 bases between them. The germline CDR1 and CDR2 sequences are SGHNT and YYREEE (reference sequence). CDR3 size: 15 residues. TEMRA cells were enriched by FACS, while CD8+ and CD4+ T cells were obtained through a negative isolation that was performed magnetically. A quantity of about 0.5 to 1 ug RNA underwent reverse transcription using random hexamers. TCRdb recomputed calls from the immunoSEQ multiplex PCR reads with MiXCR, one row per CDR3 protein. The sample contains hundreds of thousands of distinct CDR3 sequences, just under 95% of which appear only once.

The chain is built from TRBV5-4 and TRBJ2-2, with D unresolved. The TCR sequence derives from a human donor with multiple sclerosis. Sequenced sample: CD4+ T cells from PBMCs. CDR3 in amino acids: CASSLIGTPTGELFF. DNA of the CDR3: TGTGCCAGCAGCTTGATTGGCACACCGACCGGGGAGCTGTTTTTT.